This T cell receptor (beta chain) was identified during a study of beta chain features in type 1 diabetes. Study background: There were some 98 million sorted cells examined across all samples.

Reverse transcribing all isolated RNA meant expressed TCRB transcripts were sequenced. The table came from immunoSEQ multiplex PCR; TCRdb's copy has only in-frame clones and leaves some out. The table has roughly 500,000 clones, over 10% seen once. In germline, CDR1 is KGHSH, CDR2 LQKENI. CDR3 length: 12 residues. Trimming shortened V by 3 bases and J by 6 bases, and 9 bases separated the two germline ends. This clonotype was obtained from a young woman in good health. The sample comprised naive CD4+ T cells from blood. The chain uses TRBV18 and TRBJ2-7; D perhaps matches TRBD1 (5 bases). The chain's CDR3 is CASSPQGGEQYF. CDR3 nucleotides: TGTGCCAGCTCACCTCAGGGTGGCGAGCAGTACTTC.